What follows are 19 T cell receptor beta chains derived from one specimen sequenced in a study of blood T cell repertoires in COVID-19. The assay was immunoSEQ multiplex PCR, and TCRdb's table has in-frame clones only and misses some. Among 250,000 to 300,000 clones listed, around 82% were seen once. The sequencing input was PBMCs or T cells enriched from blood (not recorded which). These TCRs come from a man aged 50-59 years who had recovered from COVID-19.

The V call is TRBV12-3 or TRBV12-4, the J call TRBJ1-6; the D gene is possibly TRBD1 (5 bases). CDR3 length: 13 residues. Deletions cut 4 bases from V and 9 bases from J, with 10 bases between. The chain's CDR3 is CASSSGFGSPLHF. CDR3 nucleotides: TGTGCCAGCAGTTCAGGGTTTGGTTCACCCCTCCACTTT.

This rearrangement joins TRBV6-5 to TRBJ2-3; D may be TRBD1 (6 bases). This CDR3 contains 15 residues. Germline V gene data show CDR1 as MNHEY and CDR2 as SVGAGI. V was cut by 6 bases and J by 1 base, with 14 bases left in between. This CDR3 reads CASSPRDTGTDTQYF. The CDR3, as DNA: TGTGCCAGCAGCCCCCGGGACACCGGCACAGATACGCAGTATTTT.

V is TRBV4-2 and J is TRBJ2-3; 8 bases agree with TRBD2. With 1 base clipped from V and 6 bases from J, the junction kept 15 bases outside the gene matches. The CDR3 is 18 residues long. Germline V lookup: CDR1 LGHNA, CDR2 YNFKEQ. CDR3 sequence (DNA): TGTGCCAGCAGCCAAGTAAAGCTCGCGGGGGGAGGGGCGGATACGCAGTATTTT. It codes for CASSQVKLAGGGADTQYF.

This clone has more than one count but fewer than ten. V usage is TRBV7-9 and J usage is TRBJ2-2; 9 nucleotides align to TRBD1. Germline-derived CDR1 and CDR2 are SEHNR and FQNEAQ (reference sequence). Unmatched junction bases numbered 9, after V lost 3 bases and J lost 4 bases. There are 17 residues in the CDR3. The CDR3 protein is CASSFRTGVFGTGELFF. The CDR3 DNA reads TGTGCCAGCAGCTTCCGGACAGGGGTCTTTGGCACCGGGGAGCTGTTTTTT.

This chain uses TRBV14 with TRBJ2-6, with 7 bases aligning to TRBD1. J lost 0 bases, V lost 4 bases, and 9 bases had no gene match. The germline CDR1 and CDR2 sequences are SGHDN and FVKESK. The CDR3 is 18 residues long. The CDR3 DNA reads TGTGCCAGCAGCCGAAATCCGACAGGGCTCTCTGGGGCCAACGTCCTGACTTTC. This codes for CASSRNPTGLSGANVLTF.

J is TRBJ2-1 and V is TRBV7-3; 8 nucleotides agree with TRBD2. V lost 5 bases, J lost 3 bases, and 6 bases stayed unmatched. Germline-derived CDR1 and CDR2 are SGHTA and FQGTGA. This CDR3 spans 15 amino acids. The chain's CDR3 is CASSLTSGNYNEQFF. In nucleotides, the CDR3 is TGTGCCAGCAGCCTTACTAGCGGAAACTACAATGAGCAGTTCTTC.

The chain employs TRBV9 and TRBJ2-1, with 10 bases that match TRBD1. This CDR3 has 13 amino acids. Germline CDR1 SGDLS, CDR2 YYNGEE. V gave up 6 bases and J gave up 9 bases; unmatched junction bases: 6. CDR3 protein: CASNPGQGSEQFF. The CDR3 region has the DNA TGTGCCAGCAATCCGGGACAGGGGTCTGAGCAGTTCTTC.

This chain joins TRBV7-6 and TRBJ1-5; 10 nucleotides agree with TRBD1. The J segment lost 1 base and the V segment lost 5 bases, leaving 8 bases of the junction unmatched. Germline-derived CDR1 and CDR2 are SGHVS and FNYEAQ. The CDR3 extends over 17 amino acids. CDR3 sequence: CASSPGQGGRSNQPQHF. DNA for the CDR3: TGTGCCAGCAGCCCCGGACAGGGGGGACGGAGCAATCAGCCCCAGCATTTT.

This chain connects TRBV2 to TRBJ2-3, with 10 bases lining up with TRBD1. The V and J ends lost 4 bases and 3 bases, in that order; junction bases with no gene match: 7. Germline V lookup: CDR1 SNHLY, CDR2 FYNNEI. The CDR3 totals 16 residues. CDR3 sequence reads: CASSVAGDRGTDTQYF. In DNA, the CDR3 is TGTGCCAGCAGTGTCGCGGGGGACAGGGGTACAGATACGCAGTATTTT.

This rearrangement joins TRBV27 to TRBJ1-2; D is perhaps TRBD1 (6 bases). CDR1 is MNHEY, CDR2 SMNVEV, per germline (reference sequence). CDR3 size: 14 residues. V dropped 4 bases and J dropped 2 bases, with 11 bases sitting between them. The CDR3 bases are TGTGCCAGCAGTTCAGGGGCCACGAACTATGGCTACACCTTC. Its protein product is CASSSGATNYGYTF.

Details on this clone: The same CDR3 arises from other DNA sequences in this sample as well. This sequence joins TRBV15 and TRBJ2-1; 9 bases match TRBD1. Germline CDR1 reads LNHNV; CDR2 reads YYDKDF (reference sequence). V dropped 8 bases and J dropped 1; count of bases not matched to a gene: 6. The CDR3 sequence is 15 residues long. The CDR3 protein is CATSSGTGSYNEQFF. CDR3 DNA: TGTGCCACCTCCTCCGGGACAGGGTCCTACAATGAGCAGTTCTTC.

This clone was counted many times. V is TRBV4-2 and J is TRBJ2-7, with 8 nucleotides matching TRBD2. This CDR3 spans 14 amino acids. Trimming cost V 3 bases and J 5 bases; bases outside gene matches: 6. The germline gives CDR1 LGHNA, CDR2 YNFKEQ. The CDR3 region has the DNA TGTGCCAGCAGCCAGAGCGGGAGTGGGGACGAGCAGTACTTC. Protein: CASSQSGSGDEQYF.

J is TRBJ2-2 and V is TRBV12-3 or TRBV12-4; TRBD2 might be the D (5 bases). The CDR3 consists of 13 residues. Trimming stripped 5 bases from V and 7 bases from J, with 11 bases between. The chain's CDR3 is CASSLTRVGELFF. CDR3 bases: TGTGCCAGCAGTCTAACTAGGGTCGGGGAGCTGTTTTTT.

This chain uses TRBV5-1 with TRBJ2-1; maybe TRBD1 (5 bases). The CDR3 is 12 residues long. Germline CDR1 is SGHRS and CDR2 is YFSETQ. Trimming shortened V by 0 bases and J by 14 bases, and 12 bases separated the two germline ends. CDR3 in amino acids: CASSLGVDRKFF. The CDR3 nucleotides read TGCGCCAGCAGCTTGGGAGTTGACAGAAAGTTCTTC.

This clone was counted a few times. The chain has TRBV4-1 and TRBJ2-1; D call uncertain. V was shortened by 3 bases and J by 7 bases, with 7 bases between the two germline ends. This CDR3 has 12 residues. The V gene's germline CDR1 is MGHRA and CDR2 YSYEKL. The CDR3 region has the DNA TGCGCCAGCAGCCACCCCCTTAATGAGCAGTTCTTC. This gives the protein CASSHPLNEQFF.

This chain joins TRBV7-6 and TRBJ2-7; D is perhaps TRBD2 (6 bases). This CDR3 region has 15 residues. V was cut by 0 bases and J by 5 bases, with 14 bases left in between. From germline, CDR1 is SGHVS and CDR2 FNYEAQ. The CDR3 DNA follows: TGTGCCAGCAGCTTAGCTGGGGGGTATGGGGACGAGCAGTACTTC. This gives the protein CASSLAGGYGDEQYF.

The chain employs TRBV19 and TRBJ1-1; D not resolved. With 9 bases removed from V and 4 bases from J, the gap between germline ends came to 9 bases. CDR1 is LNHDA, CDR2 SQIVND, per germline (reference sequence). The CDR3 has 11 amino acids. This chain's CDR3 is CASRELTEAFF. The CDR3 region has the DNA TGTGCCAGCCGGGAGCTCACTGAAGCTTTCTTT.

The rearrangement uses TRBV6-2 or TRBV6-3 and TRBJ2-2, with 11 positions matching TRBD2. The germline CDR1 and CDR2 sequences are MNHEY and SVGEGT. The CDR3 spans 19 residues. V dropped 4 bases and J dropped 5; count of bases not matched to a gene: 15. DNA of the CDR3: TGTGCCAGCAGTTCCCTAGCGGGAGGCCTGGCCTGGATTACCGGGGAGCTGTTTTTT. Protein: CASSSLAGGLAWITGELFF.

J is TRBJ1-2 and V is TRBV9; 9 bases fit TRBD1. V lost 1 base and J lost 2; bases outside the gene matches: 6. The CDR3 is made up of 16 amino acids. Germline CDR1 reads SGDLS; CDR2 reads YYNGEE. The CDR3 is CASSVLQGAANYGYTF. The DNA of the CDR3 is TGTGCCAGCAGCGTATTACAGGGGGCCGCGAACTATGGCTACACCTTC.